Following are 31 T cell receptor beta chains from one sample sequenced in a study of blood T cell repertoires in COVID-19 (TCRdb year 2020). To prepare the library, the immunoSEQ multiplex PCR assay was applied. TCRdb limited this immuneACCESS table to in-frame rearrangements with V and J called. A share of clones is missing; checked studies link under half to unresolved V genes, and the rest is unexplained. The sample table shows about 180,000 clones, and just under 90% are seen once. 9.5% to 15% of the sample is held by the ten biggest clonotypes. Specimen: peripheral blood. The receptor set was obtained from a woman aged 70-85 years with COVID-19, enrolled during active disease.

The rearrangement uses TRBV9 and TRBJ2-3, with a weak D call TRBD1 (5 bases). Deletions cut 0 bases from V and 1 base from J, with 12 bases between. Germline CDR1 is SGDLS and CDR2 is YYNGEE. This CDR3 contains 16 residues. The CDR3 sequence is CASSVGAAGRTDTQYF. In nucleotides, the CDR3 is TGTGCCAGCAGCGTAGGGGCGGCAGGGCGCACAGATACGCAGTATTTT.

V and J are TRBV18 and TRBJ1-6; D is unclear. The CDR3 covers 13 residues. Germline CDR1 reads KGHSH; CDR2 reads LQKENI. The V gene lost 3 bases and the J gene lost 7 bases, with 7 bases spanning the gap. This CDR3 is CASSPRENSPLHF. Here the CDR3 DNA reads TGTGCCAGCTCACCGAGGGAAAATTCACCCCTCCACTTT.

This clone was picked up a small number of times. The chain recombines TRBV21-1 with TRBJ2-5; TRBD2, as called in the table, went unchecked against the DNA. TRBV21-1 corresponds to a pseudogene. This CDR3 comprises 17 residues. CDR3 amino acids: CASSKALSGRGEETQYF. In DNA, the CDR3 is TGTGCCAGCAGCAAAGCCCTCAGCGGGAGAGGTGAGGAGACCCAGTACTTC.

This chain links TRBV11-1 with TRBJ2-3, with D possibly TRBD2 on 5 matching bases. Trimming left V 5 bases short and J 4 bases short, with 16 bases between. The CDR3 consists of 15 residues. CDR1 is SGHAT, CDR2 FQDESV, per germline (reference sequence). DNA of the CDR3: TGTGCCAGCAGCCCCTCCGGGAAGGTTGCAGATACGCAGTATTTT. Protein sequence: CASSPSGKVADTQYF.

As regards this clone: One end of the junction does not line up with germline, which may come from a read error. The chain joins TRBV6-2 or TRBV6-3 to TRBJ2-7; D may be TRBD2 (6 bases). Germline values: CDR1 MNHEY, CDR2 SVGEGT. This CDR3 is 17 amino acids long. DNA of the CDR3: TGTGCCAGCAGCTCTGGCGGGGTGGCGCTGATCTCCCACGAGCAGTACTTC. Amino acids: CASSSGGVALISHEQYF.

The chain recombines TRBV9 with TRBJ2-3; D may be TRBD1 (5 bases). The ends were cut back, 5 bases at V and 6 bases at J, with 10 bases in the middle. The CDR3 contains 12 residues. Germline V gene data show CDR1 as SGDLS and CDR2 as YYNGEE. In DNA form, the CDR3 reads TGTGCCAGCAGGGGGCATGGCGATACGCAGTATTTT. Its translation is CASRGHGDTQYF.

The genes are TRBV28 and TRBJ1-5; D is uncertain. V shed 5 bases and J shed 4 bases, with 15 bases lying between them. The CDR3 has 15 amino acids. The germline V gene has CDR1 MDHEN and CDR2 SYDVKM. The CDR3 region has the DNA TGTGCCAGCAGTCTCCATCTCGGGTGGAATCAGCCCCAGCATTTT. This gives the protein CASSLHLGWNQPQHF.

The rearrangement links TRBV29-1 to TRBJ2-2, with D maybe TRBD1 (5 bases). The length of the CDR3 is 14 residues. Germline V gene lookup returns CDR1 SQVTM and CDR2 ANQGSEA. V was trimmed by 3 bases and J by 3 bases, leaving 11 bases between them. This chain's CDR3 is CSVERLGDTGELFF. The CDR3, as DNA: TGCAGCGTTGAGCGCTTAGGGGACACCGGGGAGCTGTTTTTT.

CDR3 nucleotides: TGCAGTGCTAGTCCCGGGACAGGATATAGCAATCAGCCCCAGCATTTT. It yields the protein CSASPGTGYSNQPQHF. The chain recombines TRBV20-1 with TRBJ1-5, with 8 bases that match TRBD1. Germline V gene data show CDR1 as DFQATT and CDR2 as SNEGSKA (reference sequence). J was trimmed by 0 bases and V by 3 bases; bases with no gene match: 7. This CDR3 has 16 amino acids.

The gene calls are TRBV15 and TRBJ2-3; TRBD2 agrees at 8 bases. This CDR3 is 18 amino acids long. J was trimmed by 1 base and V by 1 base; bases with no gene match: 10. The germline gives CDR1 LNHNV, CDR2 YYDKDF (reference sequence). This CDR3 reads CATSRGPDPAGGTDTQYF. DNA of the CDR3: TGTGCCACCAGCAGAGGACCAGACCCAGCGGGGGGCACAGATACGCAGTATTTT.

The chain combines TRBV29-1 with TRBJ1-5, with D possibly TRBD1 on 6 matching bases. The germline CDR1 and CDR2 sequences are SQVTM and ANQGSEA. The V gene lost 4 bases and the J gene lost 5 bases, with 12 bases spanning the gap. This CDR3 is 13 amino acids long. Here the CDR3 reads CSVGQANDQPQHF. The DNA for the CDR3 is TGCAGCGTTGGACAGGCCAATGATCAGCCCCAGCATTTT.

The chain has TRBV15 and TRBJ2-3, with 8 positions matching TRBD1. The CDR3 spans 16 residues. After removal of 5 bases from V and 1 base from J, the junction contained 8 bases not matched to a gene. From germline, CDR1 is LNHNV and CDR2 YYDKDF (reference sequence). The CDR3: CATSAYPGGGTDTQYF. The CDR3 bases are TGTGCCACCAGCGCCTATCCAGGGGGCGGCACAGATACGCAGTATTTT.

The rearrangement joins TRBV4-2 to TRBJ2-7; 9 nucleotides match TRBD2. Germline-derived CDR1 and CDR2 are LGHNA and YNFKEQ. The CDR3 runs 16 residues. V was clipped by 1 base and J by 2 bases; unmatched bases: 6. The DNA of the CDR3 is TGTGCCAGCAGCCAAGTGCCGGCGGGAGGGCCCTACGAGCAGTACTTC. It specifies CASSQVPAGGPYEQYF.

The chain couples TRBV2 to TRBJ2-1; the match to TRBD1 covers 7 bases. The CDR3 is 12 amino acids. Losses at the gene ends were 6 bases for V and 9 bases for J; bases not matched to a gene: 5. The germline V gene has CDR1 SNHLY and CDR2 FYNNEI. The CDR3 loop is CASRLQGTEQFF. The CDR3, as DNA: TGTGCCAGCAGATTACAGGGGACTGAGCAGTTCTTC.

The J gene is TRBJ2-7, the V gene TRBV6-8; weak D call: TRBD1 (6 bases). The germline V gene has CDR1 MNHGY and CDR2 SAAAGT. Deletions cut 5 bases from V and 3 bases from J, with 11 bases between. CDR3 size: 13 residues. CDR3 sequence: CASSPTGYYEQYF. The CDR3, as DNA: TGTGCCAGCAGTCCCACAGGGTACTACGAGCAGTACTTC.

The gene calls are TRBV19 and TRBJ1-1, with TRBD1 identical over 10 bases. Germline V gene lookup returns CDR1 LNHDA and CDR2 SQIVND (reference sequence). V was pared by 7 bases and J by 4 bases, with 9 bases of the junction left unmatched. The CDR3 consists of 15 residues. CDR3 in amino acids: CASTPWTGGATEAFF. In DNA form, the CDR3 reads TGTGCCAGTACACCTTGGACAGGGGGGGCCACTGAAGCTTTCTTT.

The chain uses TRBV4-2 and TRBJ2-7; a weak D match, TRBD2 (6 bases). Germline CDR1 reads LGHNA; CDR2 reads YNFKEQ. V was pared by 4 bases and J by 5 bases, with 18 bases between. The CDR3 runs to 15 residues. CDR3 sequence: CASSLSDGSPNEQYF. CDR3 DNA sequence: TGTGCCAGCAGCCTCAGCGACGGGAGCCCGAACGAGCAGTACTTC.

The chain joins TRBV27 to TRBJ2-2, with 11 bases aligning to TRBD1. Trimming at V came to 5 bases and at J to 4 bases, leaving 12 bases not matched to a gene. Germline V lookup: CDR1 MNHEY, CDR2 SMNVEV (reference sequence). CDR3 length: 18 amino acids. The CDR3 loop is CASSMRTGGNWGTGELFF. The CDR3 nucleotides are TGTGCCAGCAGTATGCGGACAGGGGGCAATTGGGGCACCGGGGAGCTGTTTTTT.

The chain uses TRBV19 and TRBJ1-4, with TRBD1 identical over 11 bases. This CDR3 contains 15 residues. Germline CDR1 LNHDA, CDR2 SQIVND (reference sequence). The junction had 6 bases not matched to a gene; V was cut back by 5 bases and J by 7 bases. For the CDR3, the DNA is TGTGCCAGTAGTCTAGGACAGGGGGCCGGTGAAAAACTGTTTTTT. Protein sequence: CASSLGQGAGEKLFF. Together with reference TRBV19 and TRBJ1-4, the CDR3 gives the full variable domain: DGGITQSPKYLFRKEGQNVTLSCEQNLNHDAMYWYRQDPGQGLRLIYYSQIVNDFQKGDIAEGYSVSREKKESFPLTVTSAQKNPTAFYLCASSLGQGAGEKLFFGSGTQLSVL.

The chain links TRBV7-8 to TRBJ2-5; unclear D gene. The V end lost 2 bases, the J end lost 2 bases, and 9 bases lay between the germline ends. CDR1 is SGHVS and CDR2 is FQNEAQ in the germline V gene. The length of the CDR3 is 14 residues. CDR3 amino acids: CASSLYTSQETQYF. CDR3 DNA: TGTGCCAGCAGCTTATATACAAGTCAAGAGACCCAGTACTTC.

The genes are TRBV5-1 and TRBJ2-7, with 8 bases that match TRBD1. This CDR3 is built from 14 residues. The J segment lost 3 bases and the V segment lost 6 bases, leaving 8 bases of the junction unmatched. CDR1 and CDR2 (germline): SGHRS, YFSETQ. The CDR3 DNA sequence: TGCGCCAGCACGTTCGGGACAGGAGGCTACGAGCAGTACTTC. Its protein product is CASTFGTGGYEQYF.

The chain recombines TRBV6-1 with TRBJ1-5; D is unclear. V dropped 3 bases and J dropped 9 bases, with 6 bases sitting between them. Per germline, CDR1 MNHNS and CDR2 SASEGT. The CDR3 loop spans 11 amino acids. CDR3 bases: TGTGCCAGCAGTGAGGTCGGGCCCCAGCATTTT. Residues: CASSEVGPQHF.

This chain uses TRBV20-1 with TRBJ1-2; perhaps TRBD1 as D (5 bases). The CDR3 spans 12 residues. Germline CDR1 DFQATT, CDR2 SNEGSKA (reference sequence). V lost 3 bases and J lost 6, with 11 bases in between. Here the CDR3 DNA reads TGCAGTGCTAGTGTTGGGGCCGATGGCTACACCTTC. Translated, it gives CSASVGADGYTF.

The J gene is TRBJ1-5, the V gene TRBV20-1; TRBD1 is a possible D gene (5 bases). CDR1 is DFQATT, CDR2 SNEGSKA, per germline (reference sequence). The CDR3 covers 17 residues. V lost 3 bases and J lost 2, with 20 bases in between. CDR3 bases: TGCAGTGCTAGTACTGCTGGGGGGGACGGAGGCAATCAGCCCCAGCATTTT. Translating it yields CSASTAGGDGGNQPQHF.

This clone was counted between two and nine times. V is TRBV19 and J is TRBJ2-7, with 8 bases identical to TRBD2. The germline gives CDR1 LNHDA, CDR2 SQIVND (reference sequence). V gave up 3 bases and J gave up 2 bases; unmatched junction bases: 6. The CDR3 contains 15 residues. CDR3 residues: CASSIRGGPTYEQYF. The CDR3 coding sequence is TGTGCCAGTAGTATCCGGGGGGGACCAACCTACGAGCAGTACTTC.

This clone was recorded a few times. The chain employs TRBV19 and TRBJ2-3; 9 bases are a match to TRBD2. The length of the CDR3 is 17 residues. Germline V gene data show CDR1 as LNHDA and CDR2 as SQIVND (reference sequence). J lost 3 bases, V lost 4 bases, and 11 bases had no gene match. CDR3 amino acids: CASSNLAGATRTDTQYF. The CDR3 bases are TGTGCCAGTAGTAATTTAGCGGGAGCCACGAGAACAGATACGCAGTATTTT.

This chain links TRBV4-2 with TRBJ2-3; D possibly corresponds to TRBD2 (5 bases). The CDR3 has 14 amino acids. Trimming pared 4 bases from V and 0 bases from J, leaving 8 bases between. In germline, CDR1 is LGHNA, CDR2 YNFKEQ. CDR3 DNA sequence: TGTGCCAGCAGCCGACTAACTAGCACAGATACGCAGTATTTT. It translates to CASSRLTSTDTQYF.

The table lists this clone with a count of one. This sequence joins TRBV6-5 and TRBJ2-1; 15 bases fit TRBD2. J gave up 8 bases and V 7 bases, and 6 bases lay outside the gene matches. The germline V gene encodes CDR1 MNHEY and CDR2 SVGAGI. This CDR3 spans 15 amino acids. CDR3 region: CASTGLAGGGHEQFF. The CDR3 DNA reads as TGTGCCAGCACCGGACTAGCGGGAGGGGGACATGAGCAGTTCTTC.

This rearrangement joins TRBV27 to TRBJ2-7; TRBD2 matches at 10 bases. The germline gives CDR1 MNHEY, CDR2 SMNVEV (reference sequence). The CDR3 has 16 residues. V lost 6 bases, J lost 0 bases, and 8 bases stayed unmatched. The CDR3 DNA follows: TGTGCCAGCAGCAAAAGGACTAGCGGCAGCTCCTACGAGCAGTACTTC. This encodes CASSKRTSGSSYEQYF.

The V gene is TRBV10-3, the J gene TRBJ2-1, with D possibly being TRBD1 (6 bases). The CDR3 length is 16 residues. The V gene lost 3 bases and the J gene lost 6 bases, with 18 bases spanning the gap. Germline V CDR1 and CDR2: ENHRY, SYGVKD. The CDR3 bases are TGTGCCATCAGTGACCGGGGAACAGGGCAGGGCAATGAGCAGTTCTTC. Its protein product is CAISDRGTGQGNEQFF.

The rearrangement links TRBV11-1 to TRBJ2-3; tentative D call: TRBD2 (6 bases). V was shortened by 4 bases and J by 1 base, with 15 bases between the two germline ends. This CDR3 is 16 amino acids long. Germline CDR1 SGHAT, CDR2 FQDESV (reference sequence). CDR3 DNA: TGTGCCAGCAGCTGGGGTGTCAGGGAGGGCACAGATACGCAGTATTTT. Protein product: CASSWGVREGTDTQYF.